The 20 T cell receptor beta chains below come from one sample, sequenced in a study of T cells after yellow fever vaccination. TCRdb passed the 5' RACE reads through MiXCR, listing each CDR3 protein once. The table lists under 300,000 distinct CDR3 sequences, 6.9% of them singletons. This sample comprised CD4+ T cells sorted from PBMCs, obtained 15 days after the yellow fever booster vaccination. The receptors originated from a man between 25 and 39 years old who received the YFV17D yellow fever vaccine.

This clonotype was found a few times. V and J are TRBV5-4 and TRBJ2-1, with unresolved D. V lost 5 bases, J lost 11 bases, and 14 bases lay in between. Looked up from germline, CDR1 is SGHNT and CDR2 is YYREEE (reference sequence). The CDR3 extends over 12 amino acids. The chain's CDR3 is CASRDPGQQQFF. The CDR3 DNA reads as TGTGCCAGCAGGGATCCGGGCCAGCAGCAGTTCTTC.

This clonotype turned up a few times. The chain combines TRBV18 with TRBJ2-7; 7 bases line up with TRBD1. V lost 0 bases, J lost 0 bases, and 8 bases stayed unmatched. This CDR3 is built from 17 residues. Germline values: CDR1 KGHSH, CDR2 LQKENI. The CDR3 is CASSPPPTGVSSYEQYF. CDR3 nucleotide sequence: TGTGCCAGCTCACCACCTCCCACAGGGGTAAGCTCCTACGAGCAGTACTTC.

Here the CDR3 reads CATQYSGNWETQYF. In DNA form, the CDR3 reads TGTGCCACCCAGTATAGCGGGAATTGGGAGACCCAGTACTTC. This sequence joins TRBV10-3 and TRBJ2-5, with 8 nucleotides matching TRBD2. The CDR3 length is 14 residues. The V gene end was trimmed by 10 bases and the J gene end by 5 bases; junction bases not matched to a gene: 12. Germline values: CDR1 ENHRY, CDR2 SYGVKD.

This clonotype occurred many times. The chain combines TRBV20-1 with TRBJ2-1; TRBD2 matches 14 bases. This CDR3 has 15 amino acids. V lost 6 bases and J lost 8; bases outside the gene matches: 9. The germline gives CDR1 DFQATT, CDR2 SNEGSKA (reference sequence). The CDR3 reads CSATGTSGSLDEQFF. The DNA for the CDR3 is TGCAGTGCGACCGGGACTAGCGGGAGTTTGGATGAGCAGTTCTTC.

V gene TRBV4-2 combines with J gene TRBJ2-3; possibly TRBD2 for D (6 bases). CDR3 size: 14 residues. Looked up from germline, CDR1 is LGHNA and CDR2 is YNFKEQ. Trimming left V 1 base short and J 5 bases short, with 10 bases between. CDR3 sequence (DNA): TGTGCCAGCAGCCAAGGAGCGGGCATAGATACGCAGTATTTT. Its translation is CASSQGAGIDTQYF.

This chain connects TRBV10-3 to TRBJ2-7, with 12 nucleotides matching TRBD2. Germline CDR1 ENHRY, CDR2 SYGVKD. The junction had 7 bases not matched to a gene; V was cut back by 4 bases and J by 3 bases. The CDR3 covers 16 residues. The chain's CDR3 is CAISAPGLAGLYEQYF. The CDR3 DNA is TGTGCCATCAGTGCCCCAGGACTAGCGGGGCTCTACGAGCAGTACTTC.

V usage is TRBV5-4 and J usage is TRBJ2-7; D possibly corresponds to TRBD2 (6 bases). The V end was cut by 4 bases, the J end by 7 bases, with 9 bases between. Germline values: CDR1 SGHNT, CDR2 YYREEE (reference sequence). The CDR3 loop spans 11 amino acids. The CDR3 DNA follows: TGTGCCAGCAGCGACGCGGGGGAGCAGTACTTC. It specifies CASSDAGEQYF. Based on the CDR3 plus reference TRBV5-4 and TRBJ2-7, the full variable domain is ETGVTQSPTHLIKTRGQQVTLRCSSQSGHNTVSWYQQALGQGPQFIFQYYREEENGRGNFPPRFSGLQFPNYSSELNVNALELDDSALYLCASSDAGEQYFGPGTRLTVT.

The rearrangement uses TRBV30 and TRBJ2-1, with D perhaps matching TRBD2 (6 bases). This CDR3 has 16 residues. Germline CDR1 reads GTSNPN; CDR2 reads SVGIG (reference sequence). V was trimmed by 5 bases and J by 3 bases, leaving 20 bases between them. The CDR3 DNA reads TGTGCCTGGGCGGGGCTCGAGAGGGCGGTCTACAATGAGCAGTTCTTC. It yields the protein CAWAGLERAVYNEQFF.

Many counts were recorded for this clonotype. The genes are TRBV7-3 and TRBJ2-3; 8 bases are a match to TRBD1. Looked up from germline, CDR1 is SGHTA and CDR2 is FQGTGA. This CDR3 is 14 amino acids long. Losses at the gene ends were 9 bases for V and 2 bases for J; bases not matched to a gene: 7. CDR3 protein: CASRTGPHTDTQYF. CDR3 DNA sequence: TGTGCCAGTCGGACAGGGCCCCACACAGATACGCAGTATTTT.

This clonotype has only a few counts. The rearrangement links TRBV5-1 to TRBJ1-2; 8 nucleotides line up with TRBD1. V shed 4 bases and J 4 bases; nucleotides not matched to a gene: 6. The germline V gene encodes CDR1 SGHRS and CDR2 YFSETQ. This CDR3 has 14 residues. CDR3 residues: CASSAGTGGYGYTF. In DNA, the CDR3 is TGCGCCAGCAGCGCCGGGACAGGAGGCTATGGCTACACCTTC. The whole variable domain, filled in from reference TRBV5-1 and TRBJ1-2, reads KAGVTQTPRYLIKTRGQQVTLSCSPISGHRSVSWYQQTPGQGLQFLFEYFSETQRNKGNFPGRFSGRQFSNSRSEMNVSTLELGDSALYLCASSAGTGGYGYTFGSGTRLTVV.

This clonotype has just a few counts. The gene calls are TRBV7-2 and TRBJ2-1, with 13 bases matching TRBD2. Germline CDR1 and CDR2: SGHTA and FQGNSA. V gave up 5 bases and J gave up 9 bases; unmatched junction bases: 13. The CDR3 is made up of 17 amino acids. CDR3 DNA sequence: TGTGCCAGCAGCGCCCAACCGGGACTAGCGGGATATACTGAGCAGTTCTTC. As protein: CASSAQPGLAGYTEQFF.

This clonotype was counted many times. The rearrangement links TRBV29-1 to TRBJ2-2; 7 bases match TRBD2. Germline V gene sequence: CDR1 SQVTM, CDR2 ANQGSEA. The CDR3 spans 13 residues. The ends lost 3 bases at V and 4 bases at J; junction bases unmatched: 2. CDR3 protein: CSVEGTTTGELFF. The CDR3 nucleotides are TGCAGCGTTGAGGGGACTACCACCGGGGAGCTGTTTTTT.

This clonotype was seen many times. The chain couples TRBV23-1 to TRBJ2-3, with unresolved D. TRBV23-1 is known as an ORF, though its function is uncertain. The V end was cut by 7 bases, the J end by 2 bases, with 4 bases between. The CDR3 runs 11 residues. The CDR3 here is CASNNTDTQYF. Here the CDR3 DNA reads TGCGCCAGCAATAACACAGATACGCAGTATTTT.

The chain carries TRBV27 and TRBJ1-5; 8 nucleotides match TRBD1. The CDR3 length is 15 residues. The junction had 7 bases not matched to a gene; V was cut back by 6 bases and J by 3 bases. Germline CDR1 and CDR2: MNHEY and SMNVEV (reference sequence). In DNA form, the CDR3 reads TGTGCCAGCAGGTCAGGGGGCAATAACAATCAGCCCCAGCATTTT. It encodes CASRSGGNNNQPQHF.

About this clonotype itself: One end of the junction is discordant with germline, which a read error may explain. This sequence joins TRBV6-2 or TRBV6-3 and TRBJ2-7; 13 bases are a match to TRBD2. Germline-derived CDR1 and CDR2 are MNHEY and SVGEGT. The CDR3 length is 12 residues. CDR3 in amino acids: CASSYSGLAGDF. DNA for the CDR3: TGTGCCAGCAGTTACTCCGGACTAGCGGGAGATTTC.

V and J are TRBV20-1 and TRBJ2-1, with D possibly TRBD2 on 6 matching bases. CDR3 length: 12 residues. Germline CDR1 is DFQATT and CDR2 is SNEGSKA (reference sequence). The ends were cut back, 6 bases at V and 7 bases at J, with 13 bases in the middle. The CDR3 loop is CSARRDLNEQFF. The CDR3 DNA reads TGCAGTGCGAGGAGGGATCTAAATGAGCAGTTCTTC.

This sequence joins TRBV7-2 and TRBJ2-2, with D possibly TRBD2 on 5 matching bases. V gave up 5 bases and J gave up 5 bases, with 12 bases separating them. The CDR3 is 14 residues long. Germline V gene sequence: CDR1 SGHTA, CDR2 FQGNSA. The CDR3 DNA is TGTGCCAGCAGCCGGGGTTTGGGAACCGGGGAGCTGTTTTTT. It encodes CASSRGLGTGELFF.

The gene calls are TRBV19 and TRBJ2-3, with 7 bases that match TRBD2. Germline CDR1 reads LNHDA; CDR2 reads SQIVND (reference sequence). J lost 7 bases, V lost 8 bases, and 12 bases had no gene match. The CDR3 has 14 residues. The CDR3 DNA is TGTGCCAGTGCCGGAGCGGGACGCTCCAATACGCAGTATTTT. Its protein is CASAGAGRSNTQYF.

This clonotype has more than one count but fewer than ten. The J gene is TRBJ1-6, the V gene TRBV6-5; unclear D gene. Trimming removed 4 bases from V and 6 bases from J, with 7 bases in between. Germline V gene lookup returns CDR1 MNHEY and CDR2 SVGAGI. The CDR3 has 13 residues. CDR3 nucleotides: TGTGCCAGCAGTTTCGTCCCTAATTCACCCCTCCACTTT. As protein: CASSFVPNSPLHF.

The chain is built from TRBV5-1 and TRBJ2-7; tentative D call: TRBD1 (5 bases). Germline CDR1 and CDR2: SGHRS and YFSETQ. The CDR3 has 12 amino acids. Trimming left V 4 bases short and J 2 bases short, with 7 bases between. CDR3 bases: TGCGCCAGCAGCGACAGAACCTACGAGCAGTACTTC. It encodes CASSDRTYEQYF.